The 7 T cell receptor beta chains listed next were all sequenced from one sample in a study of blood T cell repertoires in COVID-19. TCRdb keeps only in-frame clones here, not all; method: immunoSEQ multiplex PCR. Among more than 150,000 clones listed, around 80% were seen once. The sequencing sample was made of peripheral blood. The receptors derive from a young man with active or convalescent COVID-19.

This sequence joins TRBV14 and TRBJ2-2; no reliable D call. CDR1 and CDR2 from the germline V gene are SGHDN and FVKESK. V lost 0 bases and J lost 5, with 13 bases in between. The CDR3 has 16 amino acids. In DNA, the CDR3 is TGTGCCAGCAGCCAAGATCCGATGGCTTTAACCGGGGAGCTGTTTTTT. Residues: CASSQDPMALTGELFF.

This clone was recorded at least ten times. CDR3 DNA sequence: TGCGCCAGCAGCCAAGATACTAGCGGAATTAGCTCCTACGAGCAGTACTTC. Its translation: CASSQDTSGISSYEQYF. The chain uses TRBV4-1 and TRBJ2-7; 8 nucleotides align to TRBD2. CDR1 and CDR2 from the germline V gene are MGHRA and YSYEKL. V shed 0 bases, J shed 0 bases, and the junction held 7 bases outside the gene matches. CDR3 length: 17 residues.

J is TRBJ2-2 and V is TRBV3-1 (or the pseudogene TRBV3-2), with 10 bases aligning to TRBD2. CDR1 is LGHDT and CDR2 is YNNKEL in the germline V gene (reference sequence). This CDR3 has 21 residues. With 9 bases clipped from V and 7 bases from J, the junction kept 29 bases outside the gene matches. CDR3 in DNA: TGTGCCAGGAGGGTTCTCCTGGGGCCTAGCGGGAGCCCCAGGAAGGGCGGGGAGCTGTTTTTT. Its protein product is CARRVLLGPSGSPRKGGELFF.

The J gene is TRBJ2-7, the V gene TRBV19; D is unresolved. Trimming pared 4 bases from V and 4 bases from J, leaving 11 bases between. CDR1 LNHDA and CDR2 SQIVND come from the germline V gene (reference sequence). The CDR3 has 13 residues. In DNA, the CDR3 is TGTGCCAGTAGTAGTCCCCGGCGGTACGAGCAGTACTTC. Translating it yields CASSSPRRYEQYF.

The chain links TRBV7-3 to TRBJ2-7; 8 nucleotides agree with TRBD1. The length of the CDR3 is 12 residues. The V gene end was trimmed by 3 bases and the J gene end by 6 bases; junction bases not matched to a gene: 1. Germline V gives CDR1 SGHTA, CDR2 FQGTGA. Written as DNA, the CDR3 is TGTGCCAGCAGCTTCGGACAGGGCGAGCAGTACGTC. Protein: CASSFGQGEQYV.

The genes are TRBV11-2 and TRBJ1-4, with TRBD1 matching over 9 bases. With 0 bases clipped from V and 7 bases from J, the junction kept 9 bases outside the gene matches. The germline CDR1 and CDR2 sequences are SGHAT and FQNNGV. The CDR3 contains 17 residues. CDR3 region: CASSLEGAGTGFEKLFF. As DNA, the CDR3 is TGTGCCAGCAGCTTAGAGGGGGCCGGGACAGGGTTTGAAAAACTGTTTTTT. The full variable domain, completed using reference TRBV11-2 and TRBJ1-4, is EAGVAQSPRYKIIEKRQSVAFWCNPISGHATLYWYQQILGQGPKLLIQFQNNGVVDDSQLPKDRFSAERLKGVDSTLKIQPAKLEDSAVYLCASSLEGAGTGFEKLFFGSGTQLSVL.

CDR3 sequence (DNA): TGCGCCAGCAGCCAGATACCCAGGGACAGGGGCTTGAACACTGAAGCTTTCTTT. Protein product: CASSQIPRDRGLNTEAFF. The rearrangement uses TRBV4-1 and TRBJ1-1; TRBD1 matches 10 bases. This CDR3 spans 18 amino acids. After removal of 3 bases from V and 0 bases from J, the junction contained 10 bases not matched to a gene. The germline V gene has CDR1 MGHRA and CDR2 YSYEKL.